Each of the 27 T cell receptor beta chains below was sequenced from the same sample in a study of T cell responses to AZD1222 COVID-19 vaccine. The assay was immunoSEQ multiplex PCR, and TCRdb's table has in-frame clones only and misses some. The table has about 83,000 clones, approximately 90% seen once. The input for sequencing was peripheral blood, taken on day 0 of MenACWY control vaccination. These receptors were collected from an adult in good health.

Regarding this clone: A read error may produce the germline difference seen at one junction end. The sample has other DNA sequences that encode this CDR3 too. J is TRBJ1-4 and V is TRBV5-1; D gene unclear. Germline V gives CDR1 SGHRS, CDR2 YFSETQ. The CDR3 has 12 amino acids. CDR3 sequence (DNA): TGCGCCAGCAGCTTGGACAGTGAAAAGCTGTTTTTT. Encoded protein: CASSLDSEKLFF.

The count of this clone is one. V gene TRBV5-1 combines with J gene TRBJ1-2; the D gene is possibly TRBD1 (5 bases). V lost 2 bases, J lost 4 bases, and 12 bases lay in between. This CDR3 is 14 amino acids long. Germline V gene lookup returns CDR1 SGHRS and CDR2 YFSETQ. CDR3 residues: CASSLEEGTYGYTF. CDR3 DNA sequence: TGCGCCAGCAGCTTAGAGGAGGGGACCTATGGCTACACCTTC.

This clone showed up just once. V usage is TRBV27 and J usage is TRBJ2-5; TRBD2 matches at 7 bases. Germline V CDR1 and CDR2: MNHEY, SMNVEV (reference sequence). The J segment lost 4 bases and the V segment lost 2 bases, leaving 4 bases of the junction unmatched. CDR3 length: 14 residues. The CDR3 bases are TGTGCCAGCAGTTTAGCGGGAGCACCAGAGACCCAGTACTTC. Amino acids: CASSLAGAPETQYF.

This clone was seen a handful of times. The J gene is TRBJ2-2, the V gene TRBV7-2; 10 bases agree with TRBD2. Germline lookup yields CDR1 SGHTA and CDR2 FQGNSA. The CDR3 covers 16 residues. J lost 4 bases, V lost 3 bases, and 5 bases had no gene match. CDR3 DNA: TGTGCCAGCAGCTTTACTAGCGGGGCCGGCACCGGGGAGCTGTTTTTT. It codes for CASSFTSGAGTGELFF.

The V gene is TRBV5-4, the J gene TRBJ1-2; no reliable D call. V lost 0 bases, J lost 1 base, and 7 bases lay in between. Germline V gene lookup returns CDR1 SGHNT and CDR2 YYREEE (reference sequence). The CDR3 sequence is 14 residues long. DNA of the CDR3: TGTGCCAGCAGCTTGGACAGTAATAACTATGGCTACACCTTC. Translating it yields CASSLDSNNYGYTF. Full variable domain (rest looked up from reference TRBV5-4 and TRBJ1-2): ETGVTQSPTHLIKTRGQQVTLRCSSQSGHNTVSWYQQALGQGPQFIFQYYREEENGRGNFPPRFSGLQFPNYSSELNVNALELDDSALYLCASSLDSNNYGYTFGSGTRLTVV.

The chain is built from TRBV28 and TRBJ2-2; 7 bases fit TRBD1. The CDR3 is 15 residues long. With 5 bases clipped from V and 5 bases from J, the junction kept 8 bases outside the gene matches. Germline CDR1 MDHEN, CDR2 SYDVKM. The CDR3 reads CASSPGQAGTGELFF. CDR3 coding DNA: TGTGCCAGCAGTCCAGGACAGGCTGGGACCGGGGAGCTGTTTTTT.

V is TRBV9 and J is TRBJ2-1; D might be TRBD2 (6 bases). CDR1 is SGDLS and CDR2 is YYNGEE in the germline V gene. V was shortened by 1 base and J by 10 bases, with 9 bases between the two germline ends. The CDR3 is 12 residues long. The CDR3 DNA follows: TGTGCCAGCAGCGTACAGGGAGGCGAGCAGTTCTTC. Its protein is CASSVQGGEQFF. Full variable domain (missing parts from reference TRBV9 and TRBJ2-1): DSGVTQTPKHLITATGQRVTLRCSPRSGDLSVYWYQQSLDQGLQFLIQYYNGEERAKGNILERFSAQQFPDLHSELNLSSLELGDSALYFCASSVQGGEQFFGPGTRLTVL.

The chain combines TRBV11-2 with TRBJ1-1, with 7 bases identical to TRBD1. The V gene end was trimmed by 4 bases and the J gene end by 1 base; junction bases not matched to a gene: 6. The CDR3 spans 15 residues. Germline assignment: CDR1 SGHAT and CDR2 FQNNGV. The CDR3, as DNA: TGTGCCAGCAGCTCAAGACAGGGCACGAACACTGAAGCTTTCTTT. As protein: CASSSRQGTNTEAFF.

The DNA of the CDR3 is TGTGCCATCAGTGAGTCGCCGGGACAGGGGGCTATAGATACGCAGTATTTT. Amino acid sequence: CAISESPGQGAIDTQYF. The chain couples TRBV10-3 to TRBJ2-3; 12 nucleotides match TRBD1. CDR1 is ENHRY and CDR2 is SYGVKD in the germline V gene. The CDR3 covers 17 residues. With V trimmed by 0 bases and J by 5 bases, 6 bases remained unmatched.

Only one count was recorded for this clone. The V gene is TRBV9, the J gene TRBJ1-2; 8 nucleotides line up with TRBD1. The V gene end was trimmed by 0 bases and the J gene end by 3 bases; junction bases not matched to a gene: 1. Germline assignment: CDR1 SGDLS and CDR2 YYNGEE. The CDR3 contains 14 residues. The CDR3 loop reads CASSVAGGDYGYTF. The CDR3 DNA is TGTGCCAGCAGCGTAGCAGGGGGCGACTATGGCTACACCTTC.

As DNA, the CDR3 is TGTGCCAGCAGCCATCTGCGTTCGGGCGAGCAGTACTTC. Amino acid sequence: CASSHLRSGEQYF. V and J are TRBV11-2 and TRBJ2-7; unclear D gene. CDR3 length: 13 residues. CDR1 and CDR2 from the germline V gene are SGHAT and FQNNGV. With 5 bases removed from V and 6 bases from J, the gap between germline ends came to 14 bases.

The J gene is TRBJ1-5, the V gene TRBV6-2 or TRBV6-3; the match to TRBD1 covers 9 bases. V was clipped by 4 bases and J by 8 bases; unmatched bases: 6. The germline V gene has CDR1 MNHEY and CDR2 SVGEGT. The CDR3 length is 14 residues. CDR3 DNA sequence: TGTGCCAGCAGTTCGATACAGGGGGCAGAGCCCCAGCATTTT. Translating it yields CASSSIQGAEPQHF.

The chain has TRBV10-3 and TRBJ2-2, with TRBD1 matching over 11 bases. Germline trimming cut 6 bases from V and 5 bases from J; bases unmatched to any gene: 11. CDR1 ENHRY and CDR2 SYGVKD come from the germline V gene. This CDR3 comprises 17 residues. Written as DNA, the CDR3 is TGTGCCATCAGCCGGGACAGGGGGGTCGAAGGGACCGGGGAGCTGTTTTTT. It codes for CAISRDRGVEGTGELFF.

CDR3 residues: CASTRSGQLYNEQFF. The CDR3 region has the DNA TGTGCCAGCACAAGAAGCGGGCAACTTTACAATGAGCAGTTCTTC. V gene TRBV9 combines with J gene TRBJ2-1; a possible D gene is TRBD2 (6 bases). V gave up 6 bases and J gave up 4 bases, with 17 bases separating them. This CDR3 has 15 residues. Germline CDR1 and CDR2: SGDLS and YYNGEE.

The V gene is TRBV6-2 or TRBV6-3, the J gene TRBJ1-1; D is unclear. Trimming took off 4 bases at V and 8 bases at J, with 11 bases between the two ends. Germline values: CDR1 MNHEY, CDR2 SVGEGT. The CDR3 sequence is 12 residues long. CDR3 loop: CASSSPAEEAFF. The CDR3 DNA sequence: TGTGCCAGCAGTTCGCCCGCGGAAGAAGCTTTCTTT.

The V and J genes are TRBV28 and TRBJ2-1; 8 bases are a match to TRBD2. The CDR3 consists of 15 residues. Germline CDR1 and CDR2: MDHEN and SYDVKM. Germline trimming cut 6 bases from V and 6 bases from J; bases unmatched to any gene: 10. CDR3: CASSETSAMGNEQFF. CDR3 DNA: TGTGCCAGCAGCGAGACTAGCGCCATGGGCAATGAGCAGTTCTTC.

The chain employs TRBV5-4 and TRBJ1-3, with 9 bases aligning to TRBD1. The junction had 7 bases not matched to a gene; V was cut back by 2 bases and J by 1 base. This CDR3 spans 17 amino acids. The germline CDR1 and CDR2 sequences are SGHNT and YYREEE (reference sequence). The CDR3 DNA reads TGTGCCAGCAGCTTCCTAAACAGGGGGCTATCTGGAAACACCATATATTTT. This codes for CASSFLNRGLSGNTIYF.

In this sample, this clone turned up a few times. The CDR3 is CSVDSPDEQYF. The CDR3, as DNA: TGCAGCGTTGACTCGCCAGACGAGCAGTACTTC. This chain uses TRBV29-1 with TRBJ2-7; no clear D gene. The CDR3 contains 11 residues. Germline V gives CDR1 SQVTM, CDR2 ANQGSEA. V was clipped by 3 bases and J by 5 bases, with 8 bases between them.

V and J are TRBV6-2 or TRBV6-3 and TRBJ2-7, with a weak D call TRBD2 (5 bases). Looked up from germline, CDR1 is MNHEY and CDR2 is SVGEGT. The CDR3 sequence is 15 residues long. Trimming took 2 bases from V and 3 from J, leaving 14 bases between them. DNA of the CDR3: TGTGCCAGCAGTTACAAGGGCGGGTTTCACTACGAGCAGTACTTC. As protein: CASSYKGGFHYEQYF.

This clone came up a few times. This chain uses TRBV18 with TRBJ1-1, with a tentative D call TRBD1 (6 bases). The V end lost 3 bases, the J end lost 4 bases, and 15 bases lay between the germline ends. The germline V gene has CDR1 KGHSH and CDR2 LQKENI. The CDR3 loop spans 15 amino acids. DNA of the CDR3: TGTGCCAGCTCACCCATACAGGGTCGGGGCACTGAAGCTTTCTTT. It codes for CASSPIQGRGTEAFF.

V is TRBV25-1 and J is TRBJ2-7, with TRBD1 identical over 11 bases. Trimming took 5 bases from V and 3 from J; bases not matched to a gene: 6. The germline V gene has CDR1 MGHDK and CDR2 SYGVNS. CDR3 length equals 15 residues. The CDR3 region is CASSFTGTGGYEQYF. CDR3 bases: TGTGCCAGCAGTTTCACCGGGACAGGGGGCTACGAGCAGTACTTC.

V and J are TRBV28 and TRBJ2-4, with D possibly matching TRBD1 (6 bases). The length of the CDR3 is 14 residues. The germline V gene encodes CDR1 MDHEN and CDR2 SYDVKM. Trimming took 5 bases from V and 0 from J, leaving 8 bases between them. The CDR3 sequence: CASSTGLAKNIQYF. CDR3 sequence (DNA): TGTGCCAGCAGTACAGGGTTAGCCAAAAACATTCAGTACTTC.

The chain couples TRBV30 to TRBJ1-1; D unclear. Between the trimmed V and J ends, which lost 2 bases and 6 bases, there was a span of 16 bases. Per germline, CDR1 GTSNPN and CDR2 SVGIG (reference sequence). CDR3 size: 14 residues. CDR3 DNA: TGTGCCTGGAGTCCCCTGGGAGGGTGGGCTGAAGCTTTCTTT. This sequence encodes CAWSPLGGWAEAFF.

The chain is built from TRBV7-2 and TRBJ1-1; TRBD1 agrees at 10 bases. The CDR3 is 17 residues long. V was clipped by 3 bases and J by 1 base; unmatched bases: 8. The germline V gene has CDR1 SGHTA and CDR2 FQGNSA. The CDR3 here is CASSLDRGSRTNTEAFF. In DNA form, the CDR3 reads TGTGCCAGCAGCTTGGACAGGGGGTCCCGGACGAACACTGAAGCTTTCTTT.

J is TRBJ2-2 and V is TRBV7-9, with TRBD2 matching over 7 bases. The CDR3 spans 16 residues. CDR1 is SEHNR, CDR2 FQNEAQ, per germline (reference sequence). V was pared by 5 bases and J by 5 bases, with 11 bases of the junction left unmatched. The CDR3 protein is CASSQGRDYQTGELFF. As DNA, the CDR3 is TGTGCCAGCAGCCAGGGTCGGGACTATCAGACCGGGGAGCTGTTTTTT.

This chain joins TRBV28 and TRBJ2-1; the D is unclear. Per germline, CDR1 MDHEN and CDR2 SYDVKM. V lost 3 bases and J lost 0, with 9 bases in between. The CDR3 is 15 residues long. Here the CDR3 reads CASSFVGNSYNEQFF. The CDR3 bases are TGTGCCAGCAGTTTCGTGGGGAACTCCTACAATGAGCAGTTCTTC. Based on the CDR3 plus reference TRBV28 and TRBJ2-1, the full variable domain is DVKVTQSSRYLVKRTGEKVFLECVQDMDHENMFWYRQDPGLGLRLIYFSYDVKMKEKGDIPEGYSVSREKKERFSLILESASTNQTSMYLCASSFVGNSYNEQFFGPGTRLTVL.

The rearrangement links TRBV27 to TRBJ2-5; D is unresolved. Germline lookup yields CDR1 MNHEY and CDR2 SMNVEV (reference sequence). Trimming shortened V by 7 bases and J by 0 bases, and 6 bases separated the two germline ends. CDR3 length: 12 amino acids. This CDR3 is CASNRYQETQYF. Here the CDR3 DNA reads TGTGCCAGCAATAGGTACCAAGAGACCCAGTACTTC.